One sample yielded the 20 T cell receptor beta chains listed below, sequenced in a study of blood T cell repertoires in COVID-19. The data were produced by immunoSEQ multiplex PCR, yet TCRdb's version contains in-frame clones alone and is incomplete. This sample carries some 300,000 clones, approximately 90% of them seen once, and the ten largest clones take approximately 6%. The sequencing input was peripheral blood. The receptors originated from a woman aged 45 to 65 with COVID-19, enrolled during active disease.

The rearrangement joins TRBV29-1 to TRBJ2-7; perhaps D is TRBD1 or TRBD2 (6 bases each). V lost 7 bases and J lost 6, with 10 bases in between. The V gene's germline CDR1 is SQVTM and CDR2 ANQGSEA. This CDR3 contains 10 residues. The CDR3 bases are TGCAGCGGGGGGGACATCGAGCAGTACTTC. Amino acid sequence: CSGGDIEQYF.

This chain links TRBV3-1 (or the pseudogene TRBV3-2) with TRBJ2-1; 13 bases are shared with TRBD2. After removal of 2 bases from V and 2 bases from J, the junction contained 3 bases not matched to a gene. CDR1 and CDR2 from the germline V gene are LGHDT and YNNKEL (reference sequence). The CDR3 consists of 17 residues. CDR3 nucleotides: TGTGCCAGCAGCCAAATACTAGCGGGAGGGACCTACAATGAGCAGTTCTTC. Translating gives CASSQILAGGTYNEQFF.

The J gene is TRBJ2-3, the V gene TRBV6-5, with TRBD2 matching 8 bases. Germline loops: CDR1 MNHEY, CDR2 SVGAGI. This CDR3 has 15 amino acids. After removal of 10 bases from V and 2 bases from J, the junction contained 11 bases not matched to a gene. The CDR3 here is CATGNSGTPTDTQYF. Here the CDR3 DNA reads TGTGCCACGGGGAATAGCGGGACCCCCACAGATACGCAGTATTTT.

The V and J genes are TRBV13 and TRBJ2-7, with 10 bases aligning to TRBD2. Germline lookup yields CDR1 PRHDT and CDR2 FYEKMQ (reference sequence). V lost 0 bases, J lost 1 base, and 3 bases stayed unmatched. The CDR3 covers 16 residues. This chain's CDR3 is CASSLGLAGASYEQYF. In nucleotides, the CDR3 is TGTGCCAGCAGCTTAGGGCTAGCGGGAGCATCCTACGAGCAGTACTTC.

The chain couples TRBV27 to TRBJ2-7; TRBD2 might be the D (6 bases). Germline CDR1 is MNHEY and CDR2 is SMNVEV (reference sequence). V was shortened by 0 bases and J by 3 bases, with 15 bases between the two germline ends. The CDR3 length is 16 residues. The CDR3: CASSLSVGTRHYEQYF. The CDR3 bases are TGTGCCAGCAGTTTATCCGTTGGGACTCGCCACTACGAGCAGTACTTC.

This rearrangement joins TRBV19 to TRBJ1-4, with D perhaps TRBD1 (5 bases). Trimming cost V 7 bases and J 0 bases, with 12 bases left between them. The germline CDR1 and CDR2 sequences are LNHDA and SQIVND (reference sequence). The CDR3 contains 15 residues. DNA for the CDR3: TGTGCCAGTAAAGGACACGAGGCAACTAATGAAAAACTGTTTTTT. Protein product: CASKGHEATNEKLFF.

The rearrangement uses TRBV4-2 and TRBJ2-1, with 8 positions matching TRBD2. The V gene end was trimmed by 0 bases and the J gene end by 3 bases; junction bases not matched to a gene: 4. In germline, CDR1 is LGHNA, CDR2 YNFKEQ. CDR3 length equals 16 residues. CDR3: CASSQDPSGLYNEQFF. The CDR3 DNA is TGTGCCAGCAGCCAAGATCCTAGCGGGCTCTACAATGAGCAGTTCTTC.

The chain is built from TRBV5-1 and TRBJ1-5; D gene ambiguous. CDR1 is SGHRS and CDR2 is YFSETQ in the germline V gene. V was shortened by 0 bases and J by 4 bases, with 11 bases between the two germline ends. The CDR3 extends over 15 amino acids. As DNA, the CDR3 is TGCGCCAGCAGCTTGGGCCAATCACAGAATCAGCCCCAGCATTTT. Translated, it gives CASSLGQSQNQPQHF.

The J gene is TRBJ1-2, the V gene TRBV5-4; 7 bases are shared with TRBD1. Germline CDR1 SGHNT, CDR2 YYREEE (reference sequence). J lost 0 bases, V lost 5 bases, and 10 bases had no gene match. The CDR3 extends over 16 amino acids. The CDR3 nucleotides are TGTGCCAGCAGTTATCCGGGACAGCGAGCTAACTATGGCTACACCTTC. Protein product: CASSYPGQRANYGYTF.

This chain links TRBV28 with TRBJ2-1; 12 positions match TRBD2. Germline values: CDR1 MDHEN, CDR2 SYDVKM. Unmatched junction bases numbered 1, after V lost 2 bases and J lost 5 bases. CDR3 length equals 15 residues. CDR3 nucleotides: TGTGCCAGCAGTTTAGGACTAGCGGGAAACAATGAGCAGTTCTTC. Amino acid sequence: CASSLGLAGNNEQFF.

The V gene is TRBV5-1, the J gene TRBJ2-7; the D gene is possibly TRBD2 (5 bases). V dropped 4 bases and J dropped 2 bases, with 22 bases sitting between them. This CDR3 is 17 amino acids long. Germline V CDR1 and CDR2: SGHRS, YFSETQ. The chain's CDR3 is CASSHPGSSGKTYEQYF. The CDR3 bases are TGCGCCAGCAGCCACCCGGGATCGAGCGGCAAGACCTACGAGCAGTACTTC.

V gene TRBV11-2 combines with J gene TRBJ2-5, with 9 bases matching TRBD1. TRBJ2-7 explains the end of the DNA better; the J call may be wrong. This CDR3 contains 14 residues. CDR1 SGHAT and CDR2 FQNNGV come from the germline V gene. The CDR3 DNA is TGTGCCAGCTCAACAGGGGGCTTCTACTACGAGCAGTACTTC. Residues: CASSTGGFYYEQYF.

V usage is TRBV20-1 and J usage is TRBJ2-7; D is perhaps TRBD1 (6 bases). Germline-derived CDR1 and CDR2 are DFQATT and SNEGSKA (reference sequence). Deletions cut 5 bases from V and 3 bases from J, with 8 bases between. The CDR3 totals 11 residues. The CDR3 sequence is CSASQGYEQYF. CDR3 nucleotide sequence: TGCAGTGCTTCACAGGGCTACGAGCAGTACTTC.

The V and J genes are TRBV5-1 and TRBJ1-4; D remains ambiguous. This CDR3 is 15 amino acids long. The germline V gene has CDR1 SGHRS and CDR2 YFSETQ. Deletions cut 4 bases from V and 6 bases from J, with 16 bases between. The CDR3, as DNA: TGCGCCAGCAGCCGATTTACAACCGGAGATGAAAAACTGTTTTTT. This codes for CASSRFTTGDEKLFF.

The chain recombines TRBV6-5 with TRBJ2-6, with D hard to call. In germline, CDR1 is MNHEY, CDR2 SVGAGI. Trimming cost V 9 bases and J 0 bases, with 9 bases left between them. This CDR3 contains 14 residues. In nucleotides, the CDR3 is TGTGCCAGTGCAGCGTCCTCTGGGGCCAACGTCCTGACTTTC. Protein: CASAASSGANVLTF.

This clone was observed a few times. This chain links TRBV7-3 with TRBJ2-1; TRBD2 matches 9 bases. The CDR3 totals 15 residues. The J segment lost 0 bases and the V segment lost 5 bases, leaving 2 bases of the junction unmatched. Germline V lookup: CDR1 SGHTA, CDR2 FQGTGA. The CDR3 nucleotides read TGTGCCAGCAGCCTTAGCGGGAGCTCCTACAATGAGCAGTTCTTC. This encodes CASSLSGSSYNEQFF.

The rearrangement links TRBV19 to TRBJ2-3; 7 nucleotides align to TRBD1. The trim removed 3 bases at V and 1 base at J, leaving 7 bases unmatched. Germline loops: CDR1 LNHDA, CDR2 SQIVND (reference sequence). This CDR3 is 16 amino acids long. This CDR3 is CASSITGARGTDTQYF. The CDR3 DNA sequence: TGTGCCAGTAGTATCACAGGGGCGAGGGGCACAGATACGCAGTATTTT.

The chain carries TRBV11-2 and TRBJ1-2; 7 bases align to TRBD1. The CDR3 contains 14 residues. CDR1 and CDR2 (germline): SGHAT, FQNNGV. With V trimmed by 5 bases and J by 4 bases, 7 bases remained unmatched. The chain's CDR3 is CASSPDRDGYGYTF. The CDR3 region has the DNA TGTGCCAGCAGCCCCGACAGGGATGGCTATGGCTACACCTTC.

The rearrangement joins TRBV5-6 to TRBJ2-1; TRBD2 matches 11 bases. J gave up 3 bases and V 3 bases, and 11 bases lay outside the gene matches. The germline CDR1 and CDR2 sequences are SGHDT and YYEEEE. CDR3 length: 18 residues. The CDR3 loop is CASSSDYLAGGNYNEQFF. Written as DNA, the CDR3 is TGTGCCAGCAGCTCTGATTATTTAGCGGGAGGGAACTACAATGAGCAGTTCTTC.

The genes are TRBV19 and TRBJ1-1; TRBD1 aligns across 7 bases. The CDR3 totals 14 residues. Germline assignment: CDR1 LNHDA and CDR2 SQIVND (reference sequence). V trimming: 5 bases; J trimming: 1 base; junction bases outside the gene matches: 4. CDR3 protein: CASSHRQGNTEAFF. The DNA of the CDR3 is TGTGCCAGTAGTCATCGACAGGGGAACACTGAAGCTTTCTTT.